This T cell receptor (beta chain) was retrieved from a study of cytomegalovirus exposure and HLA in healthy donors. Points on this clone: Its antigen is currently unknown.

The CDR3 spans 16 residues. The ends lost 0 bases at V and 0 bases at J; junction bases unmatched: 1. Per germline, CDR1 SGDLS and CDR2 YYNGEE. Study-level points and caveats: Overall, roughly 160 TCR beta chains were annotated as cytomegalovirus-associated.

13 Jbeta primers and 60 Vbeta primers were used for the PCR. Measured with immunoSEQ multiplex PCR; TCRdb has only the in-frame clones, and not every one. Of around 110,000 clones listed, about 79% were seen once; the top ten hold 2.5% to 3.5%. The chain links TRBV9 to TRBJ2-1; 9 nucleotides match TRBD2. The TCR was taken from a woman between 18 and 30 years old in good health and CMV-seropositive. The sequencing input was PBMCs. The chain's CDR3 is CASSVGSGSSYNEQFF. CDR3 sequence (DNA): TGTGCCAGCAGCGTAGGTAGCGGGAGCTCCTACAATGAGCAGTTCTTC.